This TCR beta chain was documented in a study of cytotoxic CD8 clonotypes in ibrutinib-treated CLL. Study-level background: Across samples, productive templates numbered 255,043 and productive rearrangements reached about 98,000 on average. Overall study results and limits: Clonality measured at baseline exceeded age-matched healthy donors, tracking circulating CD8+ T-cell counts.

As for this clone: The target antigen is unknown.

The CDR3 loop spans 16 amino acids. The intended depth for sequencing was 1 in 200,000 to 1 in 1 million T cells. The table came from immunoSEQ multiplex PCR; TCRdb's copy has only in-frame clones and leaves some out. The sample has 150,000 to 200,000 clones, approximately 77% seen once. Sequenced material: PBMCs, taken after 12 months of ibrutinib treatment. This TCR was recovered from a human donor with chronic lymphocytic leukemia. V and J are TRBV21-1 and TRBJ1-4; TRBD1 is taken as the D call from the table, unchecked against the DNA. TRBV21-1 is given as a pseudogene. The CDR3: CASSKGSDRGGEKLFF. The CDR3 DNA reads TGTGCCAGCAGCAAAGGGTCGGACAGGGGAGGTGAAAAACTGTTTTTT.